A selection of T cell receptor beta chains follows, all from one sample in a study of shared clonotypes between healthy human individuals. TCRdb's table, derived via immunoSEQ multiplex PCR, lists solely in-frame clones and lacks some. The sample lists around 690,000 clones, less than 95% occurring once. What was sequenced was memory CD8+ T cells from PBMCs. These receptors originate from a young man in good health. Some clones in this sample may be carry-over from other donors' samples. CDR3s include the opening cysteine and the closing phenylalanine or tryptophan. D genes are given only for firm matches. Clone size appears in some rows only: once, few, many, or a class for an expanded clone.

V	size	D	length	J	CDR3	DNA
TRBV27	.	TRBD2	21	TRBJ2-1	CASSLWGQLTSGRLGWNEQFF	TGTGCCAGCAGTTTATGGGGGCAGTTGACTAGCGGGAGGCTAGGGTGGAATGAGCAGTTCTTC
TRBV6-6	.	.	16	TRBJ2-7	CASSYSSPTVYYEQYF	TGTGCCAGCAGTTACTCCAGTCCCACAGTCTACTACGAGCAGTACTTC
TRBV5-6	.	TRBD1	13	TRBJ2-7	CASSWGTGYEQYF	TGTGCCAGCAGCTGGGGGACAGGCTACGAGCAGTACTTC
TRBV28	.	.	15	TRBJ2-3	CASSLKSQGTDTQYF	TGTGCCAGCAGTTTAAAGTCACAAGGCACAGATACGCAGTATTTT
TRBV27	.	.	13	TRBJ2-7	CASRMGGSYEQYF	TGTGCCAGCAGGATGGGCGGCTCCTACGAGCAGTACTTC
TRBV19	once	.	15	TRBJ1-1	CASSIDEGGNTEAFF	TGTGCCAGTAGTATAGATGAAGGTGGGAACACTGAAGCTTTCTTT
TRBV19	.	.	14	TRBJ2-7	CASSIAGGSYEQYF	TGTGCCAGTAGTATAGCGGGCGGATCCTACGAGCAGTACTTC
TRBV27	.	TRBD2	19	TRBJ2-1	CASSLWGRLAGGPYNEQFF	TGTGCCAGCAGTTTATGGGGGCGACTAGCGGGAGGGCCTTACAATGAGCAGTTCTTC
TRBV7-9	.	.	11	TRBJ2-7	CASSPGDEQYF	TGTGCCAGCAGCCCTGGGGACGAGCAGTACTTC
TRBV7-2	.	.	11	TRBJ1-3	CASSLGPSIYF	TGTGCCAGCAGCTTAGGGCCCTCCATATATTTT
TRBV5-4	.	.	15	TRBJ2-6	CASSLWGSGANVLTF	TGTGCCAGCAGCTTGTGGGGCTCTGGGGCCAACGTCCTGACTTTC
TRBV12-5	.	.	12	TRBJ2-5	CASGPGGETQYF	TGTGCTAGTGGTCCCGGCGGAGAGACCCAGTACTTC
TRBV27	.	TRBD1	14	TRBJ2-7	CASRSGTASYEQYF	TGTGCCAGCAGGTCCGGGACAGCTTCCTACGAGCAGTACTTC
TRBV30	few	TRBD1	16	TRBJ1-1	CAWKYPNGQVNTEAFF	TGTGCCTGGAAGTACCCAAATGGACAGGTAAACACTGAAGCTTTCTTT
TRBV25-1	few	.	15	TRBJ2-1	CASSEWGRGNNEQFF	TGTGCCAGCAGTGAATGGGGGCGCGGGAACAATGAGCAGTTCTTC
TRBV7-9	.	.	13	TRBJ2-5	CASSLVSHGTQYF	TGTGCCAGCAGCTTAGTGTCCCACGGGACCCAGTACTTC
TRBV10-1	few	.	12	TRBJ1-5	CASSEGNQPQHF	TGCGCCAGCAGTGAGGGGAATCAGCCCCAGCATTTT
TRBV13	.	TRBD2	16	TRBJ2-1	CASSNPGLAGYNEQFF	TGTGCCAGCAGCAACCCGGGACTAGCGGGCTACAATGAGCAGTTCTTC
TRBV7-9	.	TRBD2	17	TRBJ2-3	CASSGAPLAGSTDTQYF	TGTGCCAGCAGCGGAGCCCCACTAGCGGGGAGCACAGATACGCAGTATTTT
TRBV9	once	.	13	TRBJ1-2	CASSATGRYGYTF	TGTGCCAGCAGCGCTACAGGGCGCTATGGCTACACCTTC
TRBV9	.	TRBD1	15	TRBJ2-2	CASSTGATNTGELFF	TGTGCCAGCAGTACAGGGGCGACGAACACCGGGGAGCTGTTTTTT
TRBV5-6	.	.	13	TRBJ2-4	CASSLGGSDIQYF	TGTGCCAGCAGCTTGGGGGGCAGCGACATTCAGTACTTC
TRBV19	.	TRBD1	13	TRBJ1-1	CATRQGKNTEAFF	TGTGCCACGAGACAGGGAAAAAACACTGAAGCTTTCTTT
TRBV7-3	once	TRBD1	15	TRBJ2-3	CASSLETGGPDTQYF	TGTGCCAGCAGCTTAGAGACAGGGGGCCCAGATACGCAGTATTTT
TRBV11-2	.	.	11	TRBJ2-1	CASSLANEQFF	TGTGCCAGCAGCTTGGCCAATGAGCAGTTCTTC
TRBV28	.	.	16	TRBJ2-3	CASRSARLAAADTQYF	TGTGCCAGCAGATCGGCTCGACTGGCGGCTGCCGATACGCAGTATTTT
TRBV5-8	.	TRBD1	14	TRBJ2-2	CASSGDRGGGELFF	TGTGCCAGCAGCGGTGACAGGGGAGGCGGGGAGCTGTTTTTT
TRBV29-1	.	TRBD2	15	TRBJ2-1	CSVPPGLAGYNEQFF	TGCAGCGTTCCGCCCGGACTAGCGGGCTACAATGAGCAGTTCTTC
TRBV11-2	.	.	17	TRBJ2-1	CASSLLSRKLSYNEQFF	TGTGCCAGCAGCTTACTCTCAAGGAAACTGTCCTACAATGAGCAGTTCTTC
TRBV28	.	.	12	TRBJ2-1	CASSPGPIEQFF	TGTGCCAGCAGTCCCGGTCCCATTGAGCAGTTCTTC
TRBV18	.	.	18	TRBJ2-2	CASSPYPPGSENTGELFF	TGTGCCAGCTCACCATACCCGCCCGGGAGCGAGAACACCGGGGAGCTGTTTTTT
TRBV5-6	.	TRBD2	15	TRBJ2-1	CASRRGRLTHNEQFF	TGTGCCAGCAGGCGGGGGAGGCTAACACACAATGAGCAGTTCTTC
TRBV9	.	TRBD1	16	TRBJ2-5	CASSHPGQGVWETQYF	TGTGCCAGCAGCCACCCGGGACAGGGGGTTTGGGAGACCCAGTACTTC
TRBV4-1	.	.	12	TRBJ2-1	CASSHLNNEQFF	TGCGCCAGCAGCCACCTTAACAATGAGCAGTTCTTC
TRBV27	.	.	13	TRBJ2-3	CASSLGGVDTQYF	TGTGCCAGCAGTTTGGGGGGTGTAGATACGCAGTATTTT
TRBV9	.	.	14	TRBJ2-2	CASSPRQFTGELFF	TGTGCCAGCAGCCCACGACAGTTCACCGGGGAGCTGTTTTTT
TRBV28	.	TRBD1	15	TRBJ2-7	CASAYRGADSYEQYF	TGTGCCAGCGCGTACAGGGGCGCCGATAGCTACGAGCAGTACTTC
TRBV10-2	.	TRBD2	15	TRBJ2-5	CASSMLAGGPGTQYF	TGCGCCAGCAGTATGCTAGCGGGAGGGCCCGGGACCCAGTACTTC
TRBV9	.	TRBD2	16	TRBJ2-5	CASSLGTSGSRETQYF	TGTGCCAGCAGCTTGGGGACTAGCGGGAGCCGCGAGACCCAGTACTTC
TRBV6-1	few	.	14	TRBJ1-5	CASTEGYSNQPQHF	TGTGCCAGCACCGAGGGTTATAGCAATCAGCCCCAGCATTTT
TRBV5-5	.	TRBD2	15	TRBJ2-7	CASSLLTSDSYEQYF	TGTGCCAGCAGCTTGCTGACTAGCGACTCCTACGAGCAGTACTTC
TRBV7-9	once	.	13	TRBJ2-7	CASSLDYNYEQYF	TGTGCCAGCAGCTTAGACTATAACTACGAGCAGTACTTC